This T cell receptor beta chain is from a study of T cells in Graves' hyperthyroidism and ophthalmopathy. CDR1 is SGHTA and CDR2 is FQGNSA in the germline V gene. V was trimmed by 0 bases and J by 3 bases, leaving 9 bases between them. The CDR3 consists of 14 residues. Regions amplified from RNA transcripts were the TCR beta CDR3 regions. In the first-round RT-PCR of the TCR CDR3, the HTBI primer set was used. MiXCR, run by TCRdb on the multiplex PCR reads, gives a single entry per CDR3 protein. This sample carries over 550,000 distinct CDR3 sequences, 15% to 20% of them seen once, and the ten largest clones take 18%. Ten or more counts support this clonotype.

The TCR sequence derives from a woman under 30 with Graves' hyperthyroidism. V gene TRBV7-2 combines with J gene TRBJ2-7; possibly TRBD1 for D (6 bases). Sample: blood. The CDR3 region has the DNA TGTGCCAGCAGCTTAGCGGGGGCAAACTACGAGCAGTACTTC. Translated: CASSLAGANYEQYF.